This is a list of T cell receptor beta chains from one sample in a study of cytomegalovirus exposure and HLA in healthy donors. Repertoires were generated with immunoSEQ multiplex PCR, while TCRdb's copy carries only in-frame clones and drops some. The repertoire includes under 100,000 clones, roughly 78% of them detected once, and 2% to 3% sits in the top ten. Specimen: PBMCs. All receptors derive from a man aged 25 to 45 in good health and CMV-seronegative. CDR3s include the opening cysteine and the closing phenylalanine or tryptophan. D genes are given only for firm matches. Clone sizes are given selectively: once, few, many, or a class where the clone is expanded.

D gene | J gene | V gene | clone size | CDR3 protein | CDR3 DNA
. | TRBJ2-3 | TRBV7-3 | once | CASSLTGGPDTQYF | TGTGCCAGCAGCTTAACCGGGGGGCCAGATACGCAGTATTTT
. | TRBJ2-7 | TRBV11-2 | . | CASSLRPRGSSSYEQYF | TGTGCCAGCAGCTTAAGGCCAAGGGGCAGCAGCTCCTACGAGCAGTACTTC
. | TRBJ1-2 | TRBV25-1 | . | CASSERGGYGYPF | TGTGCCAGCAGTGAAAGGGGAGGGTATGGCTACCCCTTC
TRBD1 | TRBJ2-7 | TRBV30 | . | CAWSGGGPYEQYF | TGTGCCTGGAGTGGAGGGGGCCCCTACGAGCAGTACTTC
. | TRBJ1-1 | TRBV14 | few | CASSHTANTEAFF | TGTGCCAGCAGCCACACAGCGAACACTGAAGCTTTCTTT
. | TRBJ1-5 | TRBV10-3 | . | CAISEWGVNQPQHF | TGTGCCATCAGTGAATGGGGGGTCAATCAGCCCCAGCATTTT
. | TRBJ1-5 | TRBV6-5 | once | CASSTQGRPQHF | TGTGCCAGCAGCACACAGGGACGGCCCCAGCATTTT
. | TRBJ2-2 | TRBV14 | . | CASSPDLGAGKHKRGELFF | TGTGCCAGCAGCCCGGACCTGGGGGCAGGCAAACACAAACGAGGGGAGCTGTTTTTT
. | TRBJ2-7 | TRBV29-1 | . | CSVEDIPAAVQYF | TGCAGCGTTGAGGACATACCCGCGGCTGTGCAGTACTTC
. | TRBJ2-7 | TRBV15 | . | CATSRDARGSYEQYF | TGTGCCACCAGCAGAGACGCAAGGGGATCCTACGAGCAGTACTTC
. | TRBJ2-2 | TRBV27 | . | CASSFNFAGELFF | TGTGCCAGCAGTTTTAATTTTGCCGGGGAGCTGTTTTTT
TRBD1 | TRBJ2-1 | TRBV28 | . | CASSPLGTGINEQFF | TGTGCCAGCAGCCCGTTGGGGACAGGGATAAATGAGCAGTTCTTC
. | TRBJ1-2 | TRBV7-9 | . | CASSADRWCGYTF | TGTGCCAGCAGCGCAGACAGGTGGTGTGGCTACACCTTC
TRBD2 | TRBJ2-5 | TRBV19 | . | CASSTGTSGTQETQYF | TGTGCCAGTAGTACCGGGACTAGCGGAACTCAAGAGACCCAGTACTTC
. | TRBJ2-3 | TRBV19 | . | CASSLLFDMARDTDTQYF | TGTGCCAGTAGTCTCCTCTTCGATATGGCTAGAGATACAGATACGCAGTATTTT
. | TRBJ1-4 | TRBV4-1 | . | CASSQEWRATNEKLFF | TGCGCCAGCAGCCAAGAATGGAGGGCAACTAATGAAAAACTGTTTTTT
. | TRBJ1-5 | TRBV19 | . | CASSTTAYSNQPQHF | TGTGCCAGTAGTACAACAGCTTATAGCAATCAGCCCCAGCATTTT